A single sample gave rise to the 3 T cell receptor beta chains below, sequenced in a study of blood T cell repertoires in COVID-19. Sequencing was performed with immunoSEQ multiplex PCR; in TCRdb, only in-frame clones are kept and a portion is missing. The sample records around 270,000 clones, approximately 85% being singletons. The sequencing sample was made of PBMCs or T cells enriched from blood (not recorded which). The receptors shown here come from a woman under 40 who had recovered from COVID-19.

The V call is TRBV5-1, the J call TRBJ2-1, with 11 bases identical to TRBD2. Germline assignment: CDR1 SGHRS and CDR2 YFSETQ. CDR3 length equals 22 residues. Unmatched junction bases numbered 25, after V lost 3 bases and J lost 5 bases. The CDR3 is CASSSLPPELRPSGGPHNEQFF. DNA of the CDR3: TGCGCCAGCAGCTCGCTCCCCCCGGAGTTGAGGCCTAGCGGGGGGCCCCACAATGAGCAGTTCTTC.

The gene calls are TRBV28 and TRBJ1-2, with 7 bases aligning to TRBD1. Germline CDR1 reads MDHEN; CDR2 reads SYDVKM. CDR3 length: 16 amino acids. V dropped 4 bases and J dropped 3; count of bases not matched to a gene: 11. CDR3 DNA: TGTGCCAGCAGTTCTACCTGGGACAGCGGATACTATGGCTACACCTTC. Translated: CASSSTWDSGYYGYTF.

The chain combines TRBV5-1 with TRBJ1-1; maybe TRBD1 (5 bases). Germline CDR1 reads SGHRS; CDR2 reads YFSETQ. Trimming stripped 8 bases from V and 6 bases from J, with 23 bases between. CDR3 length: 15 amino acids. DNA of the CDR3: TGCGCCAGTCAAAATAGGGGAGGAGCAATCGCTGAAGCTTTCTTT. Its translation is CASQNRGGAIAEAFF.